The 23 T cell receptor beta chains presented below share a single source sample, sequenced in a study of cytomegalovirus exposure and HLA in healthy donors. It was with 60 Vbeta and 13 Jbeta primers that the PCR ran. The repertoire was sequenced with immunoSEQ multiplex PCR; TCRdb's copy has only in-frame clones and lacks some. The sample holds roughly 160,000 clones; around 80% are singletons and the top ten take 8.5% to 10%. What was sequenced was PBMCs. The receptor source for this set is a man aged 18 to 29 in good health and CMV-seropositive.

The chain is built from TRBV29-1 and TRBJ1-2, with TRBD1 matching 7 bases. This CDR3 region has 13 residues. The germline gives CDR1 SQVTM, CDR2 ANQGSEA. J lost 3 bases, V lost 7 bases, and 8 bases had no gene match. The CDR3 DNA sequence: TGCAGCGCTCCCGACAGGGACGACTATGGCTACACCTTC. Translated, it gives CSAPDRDDYGYTF.

CDR3 loop: CATSRDQGTGTQYF. As DNA, the CDR3 is TGTGCCACCAGCAGAGATCAGGGAACCGGAACGCAGTATTTT. J is TRBJ2-3 and V is TRBV15, with TRBD1 as a possible D gene (5 bases). The V gene's germline CDR1 is LNHNV and CDR2 YYDKDF (reference sequence). The germline V and J ends were trimmed by 0 bases and 9 bases, with 13 bases remaining between them. The CDR3 loop spans 14 amino acids.

The chain couples TRBV10-3 to TRBJ1-3; weak D call: TRBD1 (5 bases). The CDR3 extends over 15 amino acids. Germline CDR1 and CDR2: ENHRY and SYGVKD. V dropped 4 bases and J dropped 6 bases, with 16 bases sitting between them. CDR3 residues: CAISVFQGLKNTIYF. The CDR3 nucleotides read TGTGCCATCAGTGTATTTCAGGGTTTGAAAAACACCATATATTTT.

The chain joins TRBV2 to TRBJ1-1, with 7 positions matching TRBD1. Germline V lookup: CDR1 SNHLY, CDR2 FYNNEI. CDR3 length: 17 amino acids. With V trimmed by 6 bases and J by 5 bases, 18 bases remained unmatched. The CDR3: CASSHFLTGNKGTEAFF. CDR3 nucleotides: TGTGCCAGCAGCCACTTTTTGACAGGGAACAAAGGGACTGAAGCTTTCTTT.

The CDR3 loop reads CATSRDQASGRVNNEQFF. The CDR3 DNA follows: TGTGCCACCAGCAGAGATCAGGCTAGCGGGAGAGTGAACAATGAGCAGTTCTTC. The chain links TRBV15 to TRBJ2-1; 10 bases match TRBD2. The length of the CDR3 is 18 residues. CDR1 and CDR2 from the germline V gene are LNHNV and YYDKDF (reference sequence). With 0 bases clipped from V and 5 bases from J, the junction kept 10 bases outside the gene matches.

The rearrangement links TRBV5-1 to TRBJ2-7, with 13 bases lining up with TRBD2. Germline CDR1 is SGHRS and CDR2 is YFSETQ. The CDR3 spans 16 residues. V was pared by 2 bases and J by 6 bases, with 8 bases of the junction left unmatched. The CDR3 nucleotides are TGCGCCAGCAGCTTAACTAGCGGGAGGGCCGCTGGCGAGCAGTACTTC. Translating it yields CASSLTSGRAAGEQYF.

This rearrangement joins TRBV4-3 to TRBJ2-2; D is perhaps TRBD1 (6 bases). Trimming stripped 5 bases from V and 2 bases from J, with 15 bases between. The CDR3 totals 16 residues. The germline gives CDR1 LGHNA, CDR2 YSLEER. In DNA, the CDR3 is TGCGCCAGCAGCTTGGGACACCAGGTCAACACCGGGGAGCTGTTTTTT. Its protein product is CASSLGHQVNTGELFF.

This chain links TRBV5-1 with TRBJ1-6, with D possibly being TRBD1 (5 bases). CDR1 is SGHRS and CDR2 is YFSETQ in the germline V gene. Trimming stripped 3 bases from V and 0 bases from J, with 13 bases between. This CDR3 is 17 amino acids long. The CDR3 DNA follows: TGCGCCAGCAGCTCCGGGACTCTTAGCTCCTATAATTCACCCCTCCACTTT. Residues: CASSSGTLSSYNSPLHF.

CDR3 nucleotide sequence: TGTGCCAGCAGTGACGGACAGGGAACTACCGAGCAGTACTTC. It codes for CASSDGQGTTEQYF. J is TRBJ2-7 and V is TRBV6-1, with 8 positions matching TRBD1. The CDR3 spans 14 residues. V was pared by 3 bases and J by 6 bases, with 7 bases of the junction left unmatched. Germline assignment: CDR1 MNHNS and CDR2 SASEGT.

The chain recombines TRBV5-6 with TRBJ1-2; D is undetermined. The germline gives CDR1 SGHDT, CDR2 YYEEEE. V dropped 3 bases and J dropped 5 bases, with 8 bases sitting between them. The CDR3 consists of 12 residues. The CDR3 DNA reads as TGTGCCAGCAGCTCCGAACGGTATGGCTACACCTTC. Translation gives CASSSERYGYTF. Based on the CDR3 plus reference TRBV5-6 and TRBJ1-2, the full variable domain is DAGVTQSPTHLIKTRGQQVTLRCSPKSGHDTVSWYQQALGQGPQFIFQYYEEEERQRGNFPDRFSGHQFPNYSSELNVNALLLGDSALYLCASSSERYGYTFGSGTRLTVV.

The chain recombines TRBV6-1 with TRBJ2-7; D perhaps matches TRBD2 (6 bases). The CDR3 runs 14 residues. CDR1 MNHNS and CDR2 SASEGT come from the germline V gene. V was clipped by 4 bases and J by 7 bases, with 17 bases between them. The CDR3 region has the DNA TGTGCCAGCAGTGGACAGACTAGGGTAGAGGAGCAGTACTTC. It yields the protein CASSGQTRVEEQYF.

The rearrangement links TRBV21-1 to TRBJ1-5; TRBD1, the D gene given by the table, was not confirmed from the DNA. TRBV21-1 is described as a pseudogene. The CDR3 is 19 amino acids. The DNA for the CDR3 is TGTGCCAGCAGCAAAGAATTACGAGACAGGGCTAGTTTCAATCAGCCCCAGCATTTT. This translates into CASSKELRDRASFNQPQHF.

The table lists this clone with a count of one. The CDR3 region has the DNA TGTGCCAGCAGTTTGAACGGGGAAGAAGCTTTCTTT. It encodes CASSLNGEEAFF. This chain connects TRBV28 to TRBJ1-1; D gene uncertain. Germline V gene lookup returns CDR1 MDHEN and CDR2 SYDVKM. The CDR3 sequence is 12 residues long. The V gene lost 3 bases and the J gene lost 8 bases, with 10 bases spanning the gap.

CDR3: CASSIDGGSLGREQYF. CDR3 in DNA: TGTGCCAGTAGTATTGATGGGGGCTCTCTGGGGCGCGAGCAGTACTTC. The V call is TRBV19, the J call TRBJ2-7, with TRBD1 as a possible D gene (6 bases). Germline assignment: CDR1 LNHDA and CDR2 SQIVND (reference sequence). V was pared by 3 bases and J by 6 bases, with 21 bases between. The CDR3 has 16 amino acids.

The chain uses TRBV10-3 and TRBJ1-4; TRBD1 aligns across 8 bases. From germline, CDR1 is ENHRY and CDR2 SYGVKD. The CDR3 runs 15 residues. V lost 4 bases and J lost 5; bases outside the gene matches: 6. For the CDR3, the DNA is TGTGCCATCAGTGGTCAGGGGGCCAACAATGAAAAACTGTTTTTT. Translation: CAISGQGANNEKLFF.

In DNA, the CDR3 is TGTGCCAGCAGCTTAGGAGCGGGAGGGCCGTGGAACGAGCAGTACTTC. It encodes CASSLGAGGPWNEQYF. The chain employs TRBV7-2 and TRBJ2-7; 10 bases are a match to TRBD2. This CDR3 spans 16 amino acids. CDR1 SGHTA and CDR2 FQGNSA come from the germline V gene. After removal of 1 base from V and 5 bases from J, the junction contained 8 bases not matched to a gene.

The V gene is TRBV4-1, the J gene TRBJ1-1, with D possibly TRBD1 on 5 matching bases. The CDR3 has 16 amino acids. Germline V gene lookup returns CDR1 MGHRA and CDR2 YSYEKL. Trimming stripped 0 bases from V and 1 base from J, with 12 bases between. This CDR3 is CASSQDPLGGNTEAFF. The CDR3 bases are TGCGCCAGCAGCCAAGACCCACTGGGGGGGAACACTGAAGCTTTCTTT.

This clone showed up just once. The chain has TRBV7-9 and TRBJ2-7, with TRBD2 matching 13 bases. CDR3 size: 17 residues. CDR1 is SEHNR, CDR2 FQNEAQ, per germline (reference sequence). V gave up 5 bases and J gave up 4 bases; unmatched junction bases: 11. The CDR3 sequence: CASSQTTSGGARYEQYF. CDR3 nucleotide sequence: TGTGCCAGCAGCCAAACCACTAGCGGGGGGGCCAGATACGAGCAGTACTTC. The whole variable domain, remainder taken from reference TRBV7-9 and TRBJ2-7, is DTGVSQNPRHKITKRGQNVTFRCDPISEHNRLYWYRQTLGQGPEFLTYFQNEAQLEKSRLLSDRFSAERPKGSFSTLEIQRTEQGDSAMYLCASSQTTSGGARYEQYFGPGTRLTVT.

The chain couples TRBV5-6 to TRBJ2-7; 8 bases agree with TRBD2. With V trimmed by 7 bases and J by 6 bases, 9 bases remained unmatched. This CDR3 spans 13 amino acids. From germline, CDR1 is SGHDT and CDR2 YYEEEE. CDR3 coding DNA: TGTGCCAGCCGGGTAGCGGGACTTCCCGAGCAGTACTTC. Protein: CASRVAGLPEQYF.

J is TRBJ2-3 and V is TRBV4-1; perhaps TRBD1 as D (6 bases). Per germline, CDR1 MGHRA and CDR2 YSYEKL. Trimming left V 0 bases short and J 0 bases short, with 10 bases between. CDR3 length: 16 residues. The CDR3 nucleotides are TGCGCCAGCAGCCAAGAGTCGGGACAAAGCACAGATACGCAGTATTTT. As protein: CASSQESGQSTDTQYF.

This clone showed up just a few times. CDR3: CASSHGSSGRSYEQYF. CDR3 DNA sequence: TGTGCCAGCAGCCACGGGTCTAGCGGGAGGTCCTACGAGCAGTACTTC. The chain has TRBV5-4 and TRBJ2-5, with 11 bases fitting TRBD2. The J call could be wrong; TRBJ2-7 is a better fit for the DNA end. CDR1 SGHNT and CDR2 YYREEE come from the germline V gene (reference sequence). The length of the CDR3 is 16 residues.

The chain has TRBV9 and TRBJ1-3; 7 bases map to TRBD1. The V gene end was trimmed by 5 bases and the J gene end by 2 bases; junction bases not matched to a gene: 7. Germline CDR1 SGDLS, CDR2 YYNGEE. CDR3 length: 15 residues. Here the CDR3 reads CASRSGDSTGNTIYF. CDR3 nucleotide sequence: TGTGCCAGCAGGAGTGGGGACAGTACTGGAAACACCATATATTTT.

V usage is TRBV6-5 and J usage is TRBJ1-2; D gene ambiguous. Between the trimmed V and J ends, which lost 5 bases and 9 bases, there was a span of 22 bases. The CDR3 covers 15 residues. Germline assignment: CDR1 MNHEY and CDR2 SVGAGI. For the CDR3, the DNA is TGTGCCAGCAGTCAACAAACGCCAGGTCTTTGGAGCTACACCTTC. As protein: CASSQQTPGLWSYTF.